This is a list of T cell receptor beta chains from one sample in a study of human T cells and chemical hapten exposure. TCRdb reprocessed the RACE reads via MiXCR and lists one record per CDR3 protein. Of 150,000 to 200,000 distinct CDR3 sequences in the sample, more than 20% were seen once. The starting material was whole blood, obtained in connection with sensitization to the hapten diphenylcyclopropenone (DPC). These receptors all stem from a woman in her thirties or forties with alopecia areata. Some clones in this sample may be carry-over from other donors' samples. The CDR3 runs from the conserved cysteine through the conserved F or W. A D gene is named only where the DNA matches it firmly. Some rows mark clone size as missing; the rest say once, few, many or name a class of expanded clone.

j_call	v_call	clone_size	d_call	cdr3_aa	cdr3_nt
TRBJ1-3	TRBV20-1	few	.	CSARDLFRAEPSGNTIYF	TGCAGTGCTAGAGATCTTTTCAGGGCGGAACCCTCTGGAAACACCATATATTTT
TRBJ2-7	TRBV7-9	few	.	CASSLEPPHEQYF	TGTGCCAGCAGCTTAGAGCCCCCGCACGAGCAGTACTTC
TRBJ2-1	TRBV28	.	TRBD2	CAITRGGSYNEQFF	TGTGCCATCACCCGCGGGGGGTCCTACAATGAGCAGTTCTTC
TRBJ2-1	TRBV3-2	.	.	CASSQQTGTSGGNEQFF	TGTGCCAGCAGCCAACAAACCGGGACTAGCGGGGGTAATGAGCAGTTCTTC
TRBJ1-2	TRBV7-2	few	TRBD1	CAARRDSGNYGYTF	TGTGCCGCACGTCGGGACAGTGGCAACTATGGCTACACCTTC
TRBJ1-2	TRBV4-1	.	.	CASSQLVTGPYGYTF	TGCGCCAGCAGCCAACTTGTAACAGGGCCCTATGGCTACACCTTC
TRBJ1-2	TRBV29-1	few	.	CSVDDRTSSYTF	TGCAGCGTTGATGACAGGACTTCCTCCTACACCTTC
TRBJ1-2	TRBV29-1	few	.	CSVDIQGSDGYTF	TGCAGCGTCGACATACAAGGGTCAGATGGCTACACCTTC
TRBJ2-1	TRBV9	.	.	CASSPPARHNEQFF	TGTGCCAGCAGCCCCCCGGCCCGTCACAATGAGCAGTTCTTC
TRBJ2-3	TRBV3-1	.	.	CASSLETDTQYF	TGTGCCAGCAGCCTAGAGACAGATACGCAGTATTTT
TRBJ2-1	TRBV5-1	.	.	CASSPISGTGNNEQFF	TGCGCCAGCAGCCCTATATCCGGGACTGGTAACAATGAGCAGTTCTTC
TRBJ2-7	TRBV7-2	.	TRBD1	CASTPGTGAGEQYF	TGTGCCAGCACGCCCGGGACAGGGGCGGGCGAGCAGTACTTC
TRBJ2-7	TRBV20-1	.	.	CSGLKGYEQYF	TGCAGTGGACTGAAGGGCTACGAGCAGTACTTC
TRBJ2-6	TRBV20-1	.	.	CSAYQGSGANVLTF	TGCAGTGCTTATCAGGGGAGCGGGGCCAACGTCCTGACTTTC
TRBJ2-3	TRBV20-1	few	.	CSPKLSGGGRTDTQYF	TGCAGTCCAAAACTTAGTGGTGGGGGCCGCACAGATACGCAGTATTTT